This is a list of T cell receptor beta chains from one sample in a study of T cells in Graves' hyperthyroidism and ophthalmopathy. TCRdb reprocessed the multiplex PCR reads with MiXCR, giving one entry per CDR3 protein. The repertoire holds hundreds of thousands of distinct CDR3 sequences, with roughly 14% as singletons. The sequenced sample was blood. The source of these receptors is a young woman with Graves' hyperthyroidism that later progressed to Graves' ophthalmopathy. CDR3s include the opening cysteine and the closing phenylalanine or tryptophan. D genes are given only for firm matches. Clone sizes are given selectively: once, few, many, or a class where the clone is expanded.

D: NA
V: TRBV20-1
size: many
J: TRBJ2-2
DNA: TGCAGTGCTGCCGGGGGCGCCACGAACACCGGGGAGCTGTTTTTT
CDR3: CSAAGGATNTGELFF

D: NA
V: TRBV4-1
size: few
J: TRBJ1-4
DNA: TGCGCCAGCAGCCAGCTCATAGGGGAGAAAGCGGAAAAACTGTTTTTT
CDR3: CASSQLIGEKAEKLFF

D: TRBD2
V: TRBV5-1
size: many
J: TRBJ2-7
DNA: TGCGCCAGCAGCTTCGGGGGGGGAGGCTACGAGCAGTACTTC
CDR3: CASSFGGGGYEQYF

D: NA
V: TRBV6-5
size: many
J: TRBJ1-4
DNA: TGTGCCAGCAGTTACTCCGCCACAGGGTCTGGGACTAATGAAAAACTGTTTTTT
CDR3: CASSYSATGSGTNEKLFF

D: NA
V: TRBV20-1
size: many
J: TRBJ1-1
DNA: TGCCTCGTAGAGGGGGGGTCGGGTACTGAAGCTTTCTTT
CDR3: CLVEGGSGTEAFF

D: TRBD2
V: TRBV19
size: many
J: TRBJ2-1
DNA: TGTGCCAGTAGGGAGACTAGCGTCTTCTACAATGAGCAGTTCTTC
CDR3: CASRETSVFYNEQFF

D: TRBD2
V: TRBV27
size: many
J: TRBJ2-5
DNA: TGTGCCAGCAGTCCTCCCTTCCCTCGACTAGCAGAGACCCAGTACTTC
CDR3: CASSPPFPRLAETQYF

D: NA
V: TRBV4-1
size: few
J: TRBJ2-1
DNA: TGCGCCAGCAGCCCAGAAGCCCCTAGCGTGTACAATGAGCAGTTCTTC
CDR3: CASSPEAPSVYNEQFF

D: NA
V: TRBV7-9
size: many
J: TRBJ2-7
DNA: TGTGCCAGCAGCTTAGGAGGACGTACCTACGAGCAGTACTTC
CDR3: CASSLGGRTYEQYF

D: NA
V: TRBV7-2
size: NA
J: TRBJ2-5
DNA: TGTGCCAGCAGCCAGCAGTTTTTGGGCAAGACCCAGTACTTC
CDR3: CASSQQFLGKTQYF

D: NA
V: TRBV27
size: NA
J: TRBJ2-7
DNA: TGTGCCAGCAGTTTACGGGCAAACTACGAGCAATACTTC
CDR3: CASSLRANYEQYF

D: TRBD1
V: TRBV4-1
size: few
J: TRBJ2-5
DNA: TGCGCCAGCAGCCAAGATAATTTCGACAGGGGGCTGGAGACCCAGTACTTC
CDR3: CASSQDNFDRGLETQYF

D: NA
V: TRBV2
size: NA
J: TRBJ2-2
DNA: TGTGCCAGCAACCGAGACACCGGGGAGCTGTTTTTT
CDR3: CASNRDTGELFF

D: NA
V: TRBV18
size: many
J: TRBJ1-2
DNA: TGTGCCAGCTCACCAAGTACGAACTATGGCTACACCTTC
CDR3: CASSPSTNYGYTF

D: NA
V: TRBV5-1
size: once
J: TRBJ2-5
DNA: TGCGCCAGCAGCTTGGTACGGGGAGAGACCCAGTACTTC
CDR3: CASSLVRGETQYF

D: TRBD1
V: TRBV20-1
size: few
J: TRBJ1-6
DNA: TGCAGTGCCGGAACCCCGGGACAGGATAATTCACCCCTCCACTTT
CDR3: CSAGTPGQDNSPLHF

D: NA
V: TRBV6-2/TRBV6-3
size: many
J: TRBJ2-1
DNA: TGTGCCAGCACCCTAAGTGTGTTAGGGGGGAGCTCCTACAATGAGCAGTTCTTC
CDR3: CASTLSVLGGSSYNEQFF

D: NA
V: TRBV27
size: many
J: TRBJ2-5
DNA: TGTGCCAGCAGAAAAGGAGCATACAATTGGGGCCAAGAGACCCAGTACTTC
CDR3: CASRKGAYNWGQETQYF

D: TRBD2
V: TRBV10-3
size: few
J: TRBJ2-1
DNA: TGTGCCAGCCAAGGACTAGCGGGATTTAATGAGCAGTTCTTC
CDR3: CASQGLAGFNEQFF

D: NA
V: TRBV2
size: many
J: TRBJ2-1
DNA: TGTGCCAGCAGTGATAGTTACCTAGACTGGGGTAATGATCAGTTCTTC
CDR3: CASSDSYLDWGNDQFF

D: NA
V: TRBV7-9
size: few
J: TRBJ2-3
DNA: TGTGCCAGCAGCTTCCGTACTAGGTCAACAGATACGCAGTATTTT
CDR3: CASSFRTRSTDTQYF

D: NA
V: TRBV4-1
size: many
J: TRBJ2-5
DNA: TGCGCCAGCAGCCAAGAAGGGGAGACCCAGTACTTC
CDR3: CASSQEGETQYF

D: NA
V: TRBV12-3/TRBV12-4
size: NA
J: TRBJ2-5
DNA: TGTGCCAGCAGTTTTAATGTACGTCCCCTAGCTTCCCAGTACTTC
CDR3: CASSFNVRPLASQYF

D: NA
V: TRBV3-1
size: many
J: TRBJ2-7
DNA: TGTGCCAGCAGCCGGGACGGTTCCTCGGAGCAGTACTTC
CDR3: CASSRDGSSEQYF

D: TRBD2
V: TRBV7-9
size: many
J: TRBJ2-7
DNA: TGTGCCAGCAGCCCATTCCGGACTAGCGGGAATTCATACGAGCAGTACTTC
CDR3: CASSPFRTSGNSYEQYF

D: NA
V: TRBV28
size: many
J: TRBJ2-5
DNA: TGTGCCAGCAGCCTGTCAGGGACTCAAGAGACCCAGTACTTC
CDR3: CASSLSGTQETQYF

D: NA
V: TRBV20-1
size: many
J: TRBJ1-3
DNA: TGCAGTGCTAGCCCCAACTCTGGAAACACCATATATTTT
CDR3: CSASPNSGNTIYF

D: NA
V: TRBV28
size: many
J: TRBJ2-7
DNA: TGTGCCAGCAATACGAGGCGAGGGAAGAACCCCTACGAGCAGTACTTC
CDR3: CASNTRRGKNPYEQYF

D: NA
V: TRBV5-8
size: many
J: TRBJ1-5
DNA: TGTGCCAGCAGCTTGGCCGTCGGACAGTTTAGCAATCAGCCCCAGCATTTT
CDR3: CASSLAVGQFSNQPQHF

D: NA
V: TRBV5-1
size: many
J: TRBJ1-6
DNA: TGCGCCAGCAGCTTGTCTCAGGAGGGTAATTCACCCCTCCACTTT
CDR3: CASSLSQEGNSPLHF

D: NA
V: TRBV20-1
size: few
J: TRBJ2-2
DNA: TGCAGTGCTAGGGCTTCGAACACCGGGGAGCTGTTTTTT
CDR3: CSARASNTGELFF

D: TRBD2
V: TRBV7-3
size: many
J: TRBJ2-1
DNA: TGTGCCAGCAGCTTAAGCGGGACTAGCGGGAGAAATGAGCAGTTCTTC
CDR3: CASSLSGTSGRNEQFF

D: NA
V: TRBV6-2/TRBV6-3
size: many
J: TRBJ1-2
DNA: TGTGCCAGCAGTTACCGATCCAACTATGGCTACACCTTC
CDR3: CASSYRSNYGYTF

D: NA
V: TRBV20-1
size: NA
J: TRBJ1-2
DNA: TGCAGTGCTAGCCCTTCACGGTTAGGCTATGGCTACACCTTC
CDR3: CSASPSRLGYGYTF

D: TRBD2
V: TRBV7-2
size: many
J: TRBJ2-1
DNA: TGTGCCAGCAGCTTAGTCACTAGCGGGATTGGGGAGCAGTTCTTC
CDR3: CASSLVTSGIGEQFF

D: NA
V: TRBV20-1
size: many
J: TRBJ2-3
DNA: TGCAGTGCCCTCGGGCTACAAGGGTATAGCACAGATACGCAGTATTTT
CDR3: CSALGLQGYSTDTQYF

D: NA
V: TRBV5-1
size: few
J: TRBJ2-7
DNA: TGCGCCAGCAGCTTGGCGCGGACAAAGGACTACGAGCAGTACTTC
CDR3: CASSLARTKDYEQYF

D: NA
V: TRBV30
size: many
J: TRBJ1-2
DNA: TGTGCCTGGCCAAGCCGCGGCGGAGCTGGCTACACCTTC
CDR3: CAWPSRGGAGYTF

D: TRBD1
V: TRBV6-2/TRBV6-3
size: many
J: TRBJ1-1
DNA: TGTGCCAGCAGTTGGGGACAGAGGAACACTGAAGCTTTCTTT
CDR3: CASSWGQRNTEAFF

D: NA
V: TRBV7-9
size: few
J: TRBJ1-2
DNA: TGTGCCAGCAGCTTAGCGGCCACGGTAATCACCTTC
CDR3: CASSLAATVITF

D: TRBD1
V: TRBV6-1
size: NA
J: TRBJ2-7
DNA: TGTGCCAGCAGTGTCCCTAACGACAGGGGCGAGCAGTACTTC
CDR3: CASSVPNDRGEQYF

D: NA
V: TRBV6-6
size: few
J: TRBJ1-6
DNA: TGTGCCAGCAGTTACTTGGGGTCCTCACCCCTCCACTTT
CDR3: CASSYLGSSPLHF

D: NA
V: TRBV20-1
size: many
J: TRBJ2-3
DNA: TGCAGTGCGCGGTCTCCCCACAGCACAGATACGCAGTATTTT
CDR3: CSARSPHSTDTQYF

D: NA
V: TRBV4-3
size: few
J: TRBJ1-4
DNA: TGCGCCAGCAGCCAAACAGGCTTAGGAGGTGAAAAACTGTTTTTT
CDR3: CASSQTGLGGEKLFF

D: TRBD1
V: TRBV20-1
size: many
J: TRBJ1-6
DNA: TGCAGTGCTAGAGCGGGTGGACAGGCAAATTCACCCCTCCACTTT
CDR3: CSARAGGQANSPLHF